These T cell receptor beta chains were read from a single sample in a study of cytomegalovirus exposure and HLA in healthy donors. Clones were read by immunoSEQ multiplex PCR, and TCRdb kept only the in-frame ones, dropping some. This sample's clone table lists over 110,000 clones. Material: PBMCs. The origin of the receptors is a male donor in good health and CMV-seronegative. The CDR3 runs from the conserved cysteine through the conserved F or W. A D gene is named only where the DNA matches it firmly.

TRBV7-2,NA,TRBJ2-2,TGTGCCAGCAGCCCCAGGTTTGCCGGGGAGCTGTTTTTT,CASSPRFAGELFF
TRBV25-1,TRBD2,TRBJ2-3,TGTGCCAGCAGTGAATCTTCTAGCGGGAGATCTTCAGATACGCAGTATTTT,CASSESSSGRSSDTQYF
TRBV28,NA,TRBJ2-1,TGTGCCAGCACTTCCTGGGACACTTACTACTACAATGAGCAGTTCTTC,CASTSWDTYYYNEQFF
TRBV27,NA,TRBJ1-5,TGTGCCAGCAGTTTTAAAAAGGGGGATCCACACCAGCATTTT,CASSFKKGDPHQHF
TRBV6-5,TRBD1,TRBJ2-1,TGTGCCAGCATTCCACCGGGACAGGGGAACAATGAGCAGTTCTTC,CASIPPGQGNNEQFF
TRBV28,NA,TRBJ1-2,TGTGCCAGCAGACAGGGAGGGGATGGCTACACCTTC,CASRQGGDGYTF
TRBV6-5,NA,TRBJ1-1,TGTGCCAGCAGTTACTCGAGTCCCTCGAACACTGAAGCTTTCTTT,CASSYSSPSNTEAFF
TRBV5-1,NA,TRBJ1-1,TGCGCCAGCAGCTTGGCATGGGGGGACCTCAACACTGAAGCTTTCTTT,CASSLAWGDLNTEAFF
TRBV29-1,TRBD2,TRBJ2-7,TGCAGCGCGGAGGGGAGCGGGAGAGGCTCCTACGAGCAGTACTTC,CSAEGSGRGSYEQYF
TRBV19,NA,TRBJ2-7,TGTGCCAGTAGTATGGATATAAACAGCCCCTACGAGCAGTACTTC,CASSMDINSPYEQYF
TRBV10-3,NA,TRBJ2-7,TGTGCCATCAGAGGAACGTCGAGCCTAGCCAGTAGCGAGCAGTACTTC,CAIRGTSSLASSEQYF
TRBV5-4,TRBD1,TRBJ1-3,TGTGCCAGCAGCTTTTCAGGGGGCACTGGAAACACCATATATTTT,CASSFSGGTGNTIYF
TRBV30,NA,TRBJ1-3,TGTGCCTGGAGTGTGGGGAGTGTTGGAAACACCATATATTTT,CAWSVGSVGNTIYF
TRBV29-1,TRBD1,TRBJ2-1,TGCAGCGTTGTAGTCGAGGACAGGGGCGACCACAATGAGCAGTTCTTC,CSVVVEDRGDHNEQFF
TRBV5-1,TRBD1,TRBJ2-4,TGCGCCAGCAGTGAGACGACAGGGCCAGGCCCTGCAAACATTCAGTACTTC,CASSETTGPGPANIQYF
TRBV7-2,NA,TRBJ2-5,TGTGCCAGCACACCTCCCAGGCAAGAGACCCAGTACTTC,CASTPPRQETQYF
TRBV18,NA,TRBJ1-4,TGTGCCAGCTCACCTCAACAGGAGATTAATGAAAAACTGTTTTTT,CASSPQQEINEKLFF
TRBV2,NA,TRBJ1-4,TGTGCCAGCTGCGGGGGCGAAGCAACTAATGAAAAACTGTTTTTT,CASCGGEATNEKLFF
TRBV6-5,TRBD2,TRBJ2-7,TGTGCCAGTTCGGGGGGGTACGAGCAGTACTTC,CASSGGYEQYF
TRBV7-9,NA,TRBJ1-3,TGTGCCAGCAGCTCAGACCGGGGCTCTGGAAACACCATATATTTT,CASSSDRGSGNTIYF
TRBV18,NA,TRBJ2-7,TGTGCCAGCTCACCGCCTCCCGACAGCAACCTATACTACGAGCAGTACTTC,CASSPPPDSNLYYEQYF
TRBV5-1,NA,TRBJ2-7,TGCGCCAGCAGCTTTTCGAGTACGTACGAGCAGTACTTC,CASSFSSTYEQYF
TRBV10-1,NA,TRBJ1-1,TGCGCCAGCAGTTTACTTACCCAGGGGTCAGAAGCTTTCTTT,CASSLLTQGSEAFF
TRBV5-1,NA,TRBJ2-2,TGCGCCAGCACCGGCGCAGGGAACACCGGGGAGCTGTTTTTT,CASTGAGNTGELFF
TRBV4-3,NA,TRBJ2-7,TGCGCCAGCAGCCAAGCCCCGGGATCGGACTACGAGCAGTACTTC,CASSQAPGSDYEQYF
TRBV9,NA,TRBJ2-5,TGTGCCAGCAGCGTTGGGGCCGGGGGGACCCAGTACTTC,CASSVGAGGTQYF
TRBV5-1,NA,TRBJ1-1,TGCGCCAGCAGCTTCTTGACAAAAAACACTGAAGCTTTCTTT,CASSFLTKNTEAFF